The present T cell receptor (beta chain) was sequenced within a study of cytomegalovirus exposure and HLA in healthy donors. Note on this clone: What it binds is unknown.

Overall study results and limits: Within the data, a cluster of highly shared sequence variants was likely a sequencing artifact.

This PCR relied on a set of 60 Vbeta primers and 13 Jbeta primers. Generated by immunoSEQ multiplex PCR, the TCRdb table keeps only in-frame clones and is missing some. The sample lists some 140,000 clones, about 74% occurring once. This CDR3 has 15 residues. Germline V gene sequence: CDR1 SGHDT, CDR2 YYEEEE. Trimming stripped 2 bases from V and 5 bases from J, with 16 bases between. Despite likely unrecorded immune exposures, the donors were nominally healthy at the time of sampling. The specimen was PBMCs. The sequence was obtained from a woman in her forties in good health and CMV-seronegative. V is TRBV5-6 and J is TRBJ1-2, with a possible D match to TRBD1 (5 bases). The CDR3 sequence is CASSFNRPGVYGYTF. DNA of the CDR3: TGTGCCAGCAGCTTCAACCGACCGGGGGTATATGGCTACACCTTC.